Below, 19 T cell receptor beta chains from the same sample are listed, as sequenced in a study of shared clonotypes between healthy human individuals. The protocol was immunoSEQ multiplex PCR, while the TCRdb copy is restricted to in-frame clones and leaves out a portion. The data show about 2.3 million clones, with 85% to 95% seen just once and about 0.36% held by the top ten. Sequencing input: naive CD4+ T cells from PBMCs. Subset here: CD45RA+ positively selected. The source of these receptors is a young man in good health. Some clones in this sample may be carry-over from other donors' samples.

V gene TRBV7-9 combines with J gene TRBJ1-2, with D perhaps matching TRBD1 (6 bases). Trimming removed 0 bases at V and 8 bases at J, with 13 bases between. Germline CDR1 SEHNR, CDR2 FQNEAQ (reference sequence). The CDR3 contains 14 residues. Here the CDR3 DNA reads TGTGCCAGCAGCTTAGCACAGGGAGGCTCCGGCTACACCTTC. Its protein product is CASSLAQGGSGYTF.

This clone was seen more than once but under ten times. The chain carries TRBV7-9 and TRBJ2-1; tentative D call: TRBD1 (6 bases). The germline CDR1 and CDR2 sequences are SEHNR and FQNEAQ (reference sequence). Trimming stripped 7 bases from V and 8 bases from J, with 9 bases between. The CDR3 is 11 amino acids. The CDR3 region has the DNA TGTGCCAGCAATGAGGGGGATGAGCAGTTCTTC. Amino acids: CASNEGDEQFF.

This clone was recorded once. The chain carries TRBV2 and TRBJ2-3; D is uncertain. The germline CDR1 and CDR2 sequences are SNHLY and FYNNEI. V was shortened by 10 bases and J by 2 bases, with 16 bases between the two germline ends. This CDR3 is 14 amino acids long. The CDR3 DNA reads TGTGCCACCTCGAAAGGGTTGGTCACAGATACGCAGTATTTT. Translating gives CATSKGLVTDTQYF.

This chain's CDR3 is CASSEVGYTQYF. The CDR3 DNA reads TGTGCCAGCAGTGAAGTAGGTTATACGCAGTATTTT. The rearrangement uses TRBV6-1 and TRBJ2-3; D is unclear. V lost 1 base and J 7 bases, leaving 6 bases between the germline ends. CDR3 length: 12 amino acids. Germline assignment: CDR1 MNHNS and CDR2 SASEGT.

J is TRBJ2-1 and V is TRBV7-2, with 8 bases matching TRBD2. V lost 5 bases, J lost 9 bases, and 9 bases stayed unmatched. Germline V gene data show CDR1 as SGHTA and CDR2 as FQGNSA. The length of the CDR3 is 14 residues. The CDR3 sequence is CASSPWTRGGEQFF. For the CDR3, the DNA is TGTGCCAGCAGCCCATGGACTCGGGGGGGTGAGCAGTTCTTC. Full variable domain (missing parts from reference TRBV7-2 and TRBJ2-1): GAGVSQSPSNKVTEKGKDVELRCDPISGHTALYWYRQSLGQGLEFLIYFQGNSAPDKSGLPSDRFSAERTGGSVSTLTIQRTQQEDSAVYLCASSPWTRGGEQFFGPGTRLTVL.

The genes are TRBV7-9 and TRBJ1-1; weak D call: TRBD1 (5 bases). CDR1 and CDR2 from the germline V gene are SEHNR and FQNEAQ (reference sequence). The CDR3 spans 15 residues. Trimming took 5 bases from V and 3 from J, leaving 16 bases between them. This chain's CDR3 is CASSPADGGHTEAFF. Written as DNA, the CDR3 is TGTGCCAGCAGCCCGGCGGACGGGGGTCACACTGAAGCTTTCTTT. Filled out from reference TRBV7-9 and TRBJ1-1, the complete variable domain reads DTGVSQNPRHKITKRGQNVTFRCDPISEHNRLYWYRQTLGQGPEFLTYFQNEAQLEKSRLLSDRFSAERPKGSFSTLEIQRTEQGDSAMYLCASSPADGGHTEAFFGQGTRLTVV.

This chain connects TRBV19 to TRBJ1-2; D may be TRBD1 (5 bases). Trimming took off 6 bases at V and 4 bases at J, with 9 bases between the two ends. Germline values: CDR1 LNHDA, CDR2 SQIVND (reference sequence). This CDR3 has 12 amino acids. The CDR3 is CASSSDSYGYTF. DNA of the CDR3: TGTGCCAGTAGCTCCGACAGCTATGGCTACACCTTC.

CDR3 residues: CASSLGPGRFNEKLFF. Here the CDR3 DNA reads TGTGCCAGCAGCTTAGGTCCGGGACGGTTTAATGAAAAACTGTTTTTT. The V gene is TRBV7-8, the J gene TRBJ1-4; D possibly corresponds to TRBD1 (5 bases). This CDR3 is 16 amino acids long. Germline CDR1 reads SGHVS; CDR2 reads FQNEAQ. V dropped 1 base and J dropped 4 bases, with 13 bases sitting between them.

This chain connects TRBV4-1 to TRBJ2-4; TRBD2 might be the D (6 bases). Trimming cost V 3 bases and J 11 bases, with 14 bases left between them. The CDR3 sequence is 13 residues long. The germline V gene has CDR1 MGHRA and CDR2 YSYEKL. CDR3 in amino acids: CASSQEEGRVQYF. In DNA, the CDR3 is TGCGCCAGCAGCCAGGAGGAGGGACGAGTTCAGTACTTC.

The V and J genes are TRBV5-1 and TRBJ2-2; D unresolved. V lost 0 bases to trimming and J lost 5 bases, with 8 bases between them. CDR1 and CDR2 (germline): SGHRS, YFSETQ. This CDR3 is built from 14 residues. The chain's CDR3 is CASSLVAVTGELFF. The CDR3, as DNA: TGCGCCAGCAGCTTGGTGGCAGTAACCGGGGAGCTGTTTTTT.

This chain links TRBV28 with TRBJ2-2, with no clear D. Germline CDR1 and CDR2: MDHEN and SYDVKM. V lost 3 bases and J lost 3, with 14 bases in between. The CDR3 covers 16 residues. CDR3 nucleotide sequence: TGTGCCAGCAGTTTCCCGCCTTGGGGTTACACCGGGGAGCTGTTTTTT. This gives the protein CASSFPPWGYTGELFF. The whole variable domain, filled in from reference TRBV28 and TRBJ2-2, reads DVKVTQSSRYLVKRTGEKVFLECVQDMDHENMFWYRQDPGLGLRLIYFSYDVKMKEKGDIPEGYSVSREKKERFSLILESASTNQTSMYLCASSFPPWGYTGELFFGEGSRLTVL.

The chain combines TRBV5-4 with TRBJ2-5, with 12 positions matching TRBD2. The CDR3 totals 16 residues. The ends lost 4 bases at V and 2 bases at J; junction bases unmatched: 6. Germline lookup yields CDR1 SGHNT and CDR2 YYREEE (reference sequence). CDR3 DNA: TGTGCCAGCAGCCACGGGACTAGCGGGCAACAAGAGACCCAGTACTTC. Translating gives CASSHGTSGQQETQYF.

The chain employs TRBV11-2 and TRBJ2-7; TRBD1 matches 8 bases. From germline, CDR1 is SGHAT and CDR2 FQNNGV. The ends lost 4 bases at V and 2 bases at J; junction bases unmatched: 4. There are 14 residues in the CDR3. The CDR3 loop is CASSSLQGAYEQYF. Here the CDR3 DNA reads TGTGCCAGCAGCTCCCTACAGGGGGCCTACGAGCAGTACTTC.

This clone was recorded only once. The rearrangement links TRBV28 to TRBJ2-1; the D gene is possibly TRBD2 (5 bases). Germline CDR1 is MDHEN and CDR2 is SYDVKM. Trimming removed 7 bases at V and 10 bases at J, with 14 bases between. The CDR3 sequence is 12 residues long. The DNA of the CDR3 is TGTGCCAGCACCCCGTTTGCGGGCGAGCAGTTCTTC. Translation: CASTPFAGEQFF.

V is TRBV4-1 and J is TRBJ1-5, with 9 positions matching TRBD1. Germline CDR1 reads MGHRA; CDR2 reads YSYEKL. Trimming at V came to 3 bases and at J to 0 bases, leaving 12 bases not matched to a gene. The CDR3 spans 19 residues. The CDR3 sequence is CASSQGQPTGGRSNQPQHF. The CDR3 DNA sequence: TGCGCCAGCAGCCAGGGCCAACCAACAGGGGGCCGTAGCAATCAGCCCCAGCATTTT.

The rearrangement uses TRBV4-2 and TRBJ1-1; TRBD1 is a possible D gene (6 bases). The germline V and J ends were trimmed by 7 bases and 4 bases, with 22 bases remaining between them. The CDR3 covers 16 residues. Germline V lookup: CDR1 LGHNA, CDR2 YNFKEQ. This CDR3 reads CASTTKNGGRVTEAFF. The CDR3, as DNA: TGTGCCAGCACGACTAAAAATGGGGGGCGGGTCACTGAAGCTTTCTTT.

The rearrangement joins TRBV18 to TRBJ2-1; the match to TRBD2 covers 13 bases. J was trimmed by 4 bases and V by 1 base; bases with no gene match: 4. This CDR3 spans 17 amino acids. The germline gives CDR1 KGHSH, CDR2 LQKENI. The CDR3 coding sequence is TGTGCCAGCTCACCACTCACTAGCGGGGGGGGATACAATGAGCAGTTCTTC. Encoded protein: CASSPLTSGGGYNEQFF. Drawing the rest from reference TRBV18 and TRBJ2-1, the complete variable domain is NAGVMQNPRHLVRRRGQEARLRCSPMKGHSHVYWYRQLPEEGLKFMVYLQKENIIDESGMPKERFSAEFPKEGPSILRIQQVVRGDSAAYFCASSPLTSGGGYNEQFFGPGTRLTVL.

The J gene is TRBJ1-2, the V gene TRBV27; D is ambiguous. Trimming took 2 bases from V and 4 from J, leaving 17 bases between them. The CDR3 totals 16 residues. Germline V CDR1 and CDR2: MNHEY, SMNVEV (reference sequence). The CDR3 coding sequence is TGTGCCAGCAGTTTAACGCCAAAGGGCCTCGGCTATGGCTACACCTTC. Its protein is CASSLTPKGLGYGYTF.

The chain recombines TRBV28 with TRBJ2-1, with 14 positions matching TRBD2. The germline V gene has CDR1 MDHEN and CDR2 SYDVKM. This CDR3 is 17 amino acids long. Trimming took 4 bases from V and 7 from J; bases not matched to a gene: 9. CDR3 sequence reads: CASSSQPGTSGSNEQFF. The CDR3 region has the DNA TGTGCCAGCAGTTCCCAACCGGGGACTAGCGGGAGTAATGAGCAGTTCTTC.